The clone carrying this T cell receptor (beta chain) was detected a few times. Its cognate antigen is unknown. The sample belongs to a study of vaccination and CD4 T cells after COVID-19. Study-level background: The convalescent population consisted of six males and four females, two of whom were of Hispanic ethnicity. The study drew post-COVID samples a median 101 days after diagnosis (range 35 to 161). Investigators took post-vaccine samples a median roughly 72 days after dose two, within a range of 14 to 241.

Study-level points and caveats: The median number of SARS-CoV-2-reactive clonotypes increased from about 20 to 38, a change that did not reach significance.

V was cut by 1 base and J by 7 bases, with 13 bases left in between. In germline, CDR1 is MGHDK, CDR2 SYGVNS. The CDR3 consists of 14 residues. Researchers used the Oncomine TCR Beta short-read assay to sequence DNA from cultured CD4+ T cells. TCRdb passed the PCR reads through MiXCR, listing each CDR3 protein once. The sample includes about 8,600 distinct CDR3 sequences, about 31% of them seen just once. Stated treatment: approximately 9-day PBMC culture with coronavirus spike peptide pools or control peptides (ViraFEST assay). The chain links TRBV25-1 to TRBJ1-1; no clear D. Sample: cultured CD4+ T cells from blood. This TCR was recovered from a human donor with COVID-19. CDR3 protein: CASSESPLSVEAFF. CDR3 sequence (DNA): TGTGCCAGCAGTGAATCCCCTTTATCCGTTGAAGCTTTCTTT.